The 11 T cell receptor beta chains listed next were all sequenced from one sample in a study of blood T cell repertoires in COVID-19. Libraries were prepared by immunoSEQ multiplex PCR; TCRdb keeps only in-frame clonotypes and omits some of them. The sample carries about 120,000 clones, around 86% recorded once. Material for sequencing was peripheral blood. The receptors were sampled from a woman aged 70-85 years with acute or convalescent COVID-19.

This chain uses TRBV27 with TRBJ1-1; possible D gene TRBD1, 5 bases. Germline loops: CDR1 MNHEY, CDR2 SMNVEV (reference sequence). Trimming shortened V by 3 bases and J by 12 bases, and 20 bases separated the two germline ends. The CDR3 loop spans 14 amino acids. The CDR3 is CASSFLSGGADPFF. As DNA, the CDR3 is TGTGCCAGCAGTTTTCTCTCGGGTGGGGCGGATCCTTTCTTT.

This clone was seen a single time. The CDR3 DNA sequence: TGTGCCAGCAGCCCACTGAGGCCAGACATTCAGTACTTC. It codes for CASSPLRPDIQYF. The V call is TRBV11-2, the J call TRBJ2-4, with D hard to call. The germline V gene has CDR1 SGHAT and CDR2 FQNNGV. V dropped 5 bases and J dropped 8 bases, with 13 bases sitting between them. This CDR3 has 13 residues.

The CDR3 DNA follows: TGTGCCAGCTCACCCGGGAGCGGGGAATACAATGAGCAGTTCTTC. Translated: CASSPGSGEYNEQFF. V usage is TRBV18 and J usage is TRBJ2-1; 7 nucleotides line up with TRBD2. The germline V gene has CDR1 KGHSH and CDR2 LQKENI. This CDR3 has 15 residues. Losses at the gene ends were 3 bases for V and 4 bases for J; bases not matched to a gene: 6.

The V gene is TRBV6-1, the J gene TRBJ2-2; 12 nucleotides agree with TRBD1. The CDR3 is made up of 17 amino acids. CDR1 MNHNS and CDR2 SASEGT come from the germline V gene. V shed 0 bases and J 4 bases; nucleotides not matched to a gene: 3. CDR3 in DNA: TGTGCCAGCAGTGAAGCGGGACAGGGGGCGAGCACCGGGGAGCTGTTTTTT. Translating it yields CASSEAGQGASTGELFF.

The chain employs TRBV6-5 and TRBJ2-7, with 8 bases that match TRBD1. This CDR3 spans 13 amino acids. Germline CDR1 is MNHEY and CDR2 is SVGAGI. The V gene end was trimmed by 6 bases and the J gene end by 5 bases; junction bases not matched to a gene: 6. CDR3 amino acids: CASSRDRGNEQYF. The CDR3 nucleotides are TGTGCCAGCAGCCGTGACAGGGGCAACGAGCAGTACTTC.

This clone was counted only a few times. The CDR3 bases are TGTGCCAGCAGCTTAGAGCGGGGGACCCAGTACTTC. This encodes CASSLERGTQYF. This chain joins TRBV7-9 and TRBJ2-5; 7 bases are a match to TRBD2. CDR3 length equals 12 residues. The trim removed 1 base at V and 7 bases at J, leaving 0 bases unmatched. Germline CDR1 reads SEHNR; CDR2 reads FQNEAQ (reference sequence).

The chain couples TRBV2 to TRBJ2-7, with D perhaps TRBD1 (7 bases). Trimming cost V 6 bases and J 3 bases, with 12 bases left between them. Per the germline V gene, CDR1 is SNHLY and CDR2 is FYNNEI. This CDR3 has 13 amino acids. The CDR3: CASRRQGGYEQYF. The CDR3 nucleotides are TGTGCCAGCAGACGACAGGGAGGCTACGAGCAGTACTTC. Drawing the rest from reference TRBV2 and TRBJ2-7, the complete variable domain is EPEVTQTPSHQVTQMGQEVILRCVPISNHLYFYWYRQILGQKVEFLVSFYNNEISEKSEIFDDQFSVERPDGSNFTLKIRSTKLEDSAMYFCASRRQGGYEQYFGPGTRLTVT.

This chain joins TRBV10-1 and TRBJ2-3; perhaps TRBD2 as D (6 bases). The germline V gene encodes CDR1 WNHNN and CDR2 SYGVQD (reference sequence). The CDR3 sequence is 13 residues long. Trimming took 2 bases from V and 11 from J, leaving 14 bases between them. Written as DNA, the CDR3 is TGCGCCAGCAGTGAGACCCTGGCGGGGAAGCAGTATTTT. This gives the protein CASSETLAGKQYF.

This rearrangement joins TRBV5-1 to TRBJ1-4; D possibly corresponds to TRBD1 (5 bases). With 1 base removed from V and 8 bases from J, the gap between germline ends came to 6 bases. The germline V gene has CDR1 SGHRS and CDR2 YFSETQ. The CDR3 totals 12 residues. The CDR3 bases are TGCGCCAGCAGCTTGAAGGGGGAAAAACTGTTTTTT. It specifies CASSLKGEKLFF.

The rearrangement joins TRBV6-5 to TRBJ1-1; the D gene is possibly TRBD1 (6 bases). The CDR3 is 14 amino acids. Trimming pared 4 bases from V and 0 bases from J, leaving 9 bases between. Germline-derived CDR1 and CDR2 are MNHEY and SVGAGI. The CDR3 region is CASSLNRVNTEAFF. The CDR3 DNA follows: TGTGCCAGCAGTTTAAACAGGGTGAACACTGAAGCTTTCTTT.

The V gene is TRBV10-3, the J gene TRBJ2-1; TRBD2 agrees at 13 bases. Germline CDR1 and CDR2: ENHRY and SYGVKD. The junction had 9 bases not matched to a gene; V was cut back by 6 bases and J by 1 base. CDR3 length: 18 amino acids. CDR3 DNA sequence: TGTGCCATCAGACCTACTAGCGGGGGGGCTACGTCCTACAATGAGCAGTTCTTC. As protein: CAIRPTSGGATSYNEQFF.